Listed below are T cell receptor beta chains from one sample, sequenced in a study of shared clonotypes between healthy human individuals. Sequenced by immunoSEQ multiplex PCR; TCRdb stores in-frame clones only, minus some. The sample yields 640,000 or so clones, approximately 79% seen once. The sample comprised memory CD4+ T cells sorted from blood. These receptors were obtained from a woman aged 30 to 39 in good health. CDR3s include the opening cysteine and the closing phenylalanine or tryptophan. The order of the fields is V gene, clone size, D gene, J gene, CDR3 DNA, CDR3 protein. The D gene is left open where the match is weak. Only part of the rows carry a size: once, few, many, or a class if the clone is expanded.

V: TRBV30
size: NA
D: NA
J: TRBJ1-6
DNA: TGTGCCTGGAGTACGTTGAGTGGGTGGAATTCACCCCTCCACTTT
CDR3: CAWSTLSGWNSPLHF

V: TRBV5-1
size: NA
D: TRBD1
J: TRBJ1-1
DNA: TGCGCCAGCAGCCGCGCAGGGGGCGACACTGAAGCTTTCTTT
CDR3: CASSRAGGDTEAFF

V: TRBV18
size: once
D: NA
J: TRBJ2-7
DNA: TGTGCCAGCTCACTGAGCTCCTACGAGCAGTACTTC
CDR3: CASSLSSYEQYF

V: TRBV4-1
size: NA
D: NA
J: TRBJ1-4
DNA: TGCGCCAGCAGCCAAAGAGGAACCGGGACCGTGATCGGAAAACTGTTTTTT
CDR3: CASSQRGTGTVIGKLFF

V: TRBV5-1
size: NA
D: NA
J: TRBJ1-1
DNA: TGCGCCAGCAGCTTGGTTATTGATGGCACTGAAGCTTTCTTT
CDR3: CASSLVIDGTEAFF

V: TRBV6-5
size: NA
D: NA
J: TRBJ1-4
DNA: TGTGCCAGCAGCGCTAGGGGAAGGACTAATGAAAAACTGTTTTTT
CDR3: CASSARGRTNEKLFF

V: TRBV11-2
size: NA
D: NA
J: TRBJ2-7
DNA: TGTGCCAGCAGCGGAAATAGCGCTACTGTATCCTACGAGCAGTACTTC
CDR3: CASSGNSATVSYEQYF

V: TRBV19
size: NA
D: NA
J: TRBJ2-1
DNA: TGTGCCAGTAGAAACGATGTTGGGGTGCTCGGTGAGCAGTTCTTC
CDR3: CASRNDVGVLGEQFF

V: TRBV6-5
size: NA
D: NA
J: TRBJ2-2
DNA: TGTGCCAGCAGTTACTCTTTCAGTTTGCACACCGGGGAGCTGTTTTTT
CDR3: CASSYSFSLHTGELFF

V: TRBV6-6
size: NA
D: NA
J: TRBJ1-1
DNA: TGTGCCAGCAGAACCGGGTGGAGTGGAAGCACTGAAGCTTTCTTT
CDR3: CASRTGWSGSTEAFF

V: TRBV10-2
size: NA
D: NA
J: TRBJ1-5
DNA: TGCGCCAGCAGTGGGGCGGCCAATCAGCCCCAGCATTTT
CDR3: CASSGAANQPQHF

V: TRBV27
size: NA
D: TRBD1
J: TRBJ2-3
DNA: TGTGCCAGCAGTCCCCTAGGACAGGGCACAGATACGCAGTATTTT
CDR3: CASSPLGQGTDTQYF

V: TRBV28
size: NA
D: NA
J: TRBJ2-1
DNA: TGTGCCAGCAGTGGGGCCAGAGCAGGCAATGAGCAGTTCTTC
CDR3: CASSGARAGNEQFF

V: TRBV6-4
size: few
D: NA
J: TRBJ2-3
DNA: TGTGCCAGCACCCCAGGGTCCGGGAGCACAGATACGCAGTATTTT
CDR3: CASTPGSGSTDTQYF

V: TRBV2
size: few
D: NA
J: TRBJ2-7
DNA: TGTGCCAGCAGCGTCCTCCGTGAGCAGTACTTC
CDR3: CASSVLREQYF

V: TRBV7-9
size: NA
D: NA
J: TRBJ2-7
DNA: TGTGCCAGCAGCCGGGGATCGAACTACGAGCAGTACTTC
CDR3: CASSRGSNYEQYF

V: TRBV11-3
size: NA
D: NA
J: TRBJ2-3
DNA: TGTGCCAGCAGCCGGGACCGCCGGTCGGATACGCAGTATTTT
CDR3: CASSRDRRSDTQYF

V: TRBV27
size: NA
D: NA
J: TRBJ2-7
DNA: TGTGCCAGCAGTTTATTCATCACCTACGAGCAGTACTTC
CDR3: CASSLFITYEQYF

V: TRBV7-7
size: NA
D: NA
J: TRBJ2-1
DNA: TGTGCCAGCAGCACCAGTCAGTACAATGAGCAGTTCTTC
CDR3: CASSTSQYNEQFF

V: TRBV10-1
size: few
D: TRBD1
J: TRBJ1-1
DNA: TGCGCCAGCAGTCCGGGACAGCAGACCCCTTTCTTT
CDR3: CASSPGQQTPFF

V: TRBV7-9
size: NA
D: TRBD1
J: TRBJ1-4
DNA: TGTGCCAGCAGCGGACAGGTCGGGGAAAAACTGTTTTTT
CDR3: CASSGQVGEKLFF

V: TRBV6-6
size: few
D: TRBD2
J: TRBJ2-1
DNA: TGTGCCAGCACCGGTACACTAGCGGGAGCTTACAATGAGCAGTTCTTC
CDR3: CASTGTLAGAYNEQFF

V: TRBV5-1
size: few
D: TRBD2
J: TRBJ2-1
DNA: TGCGCCAGCAGCCCCTACCCCGGACTAGCGGGAGGGCCGGGAAGTGAGCAGTTCTTC
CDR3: CASSPYPGLAGGPGSEQFF

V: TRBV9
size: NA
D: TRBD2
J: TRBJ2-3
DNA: TGTGCCAGCAGCATTGGACTAGCGGGAGTCATCACAGATACGCAGTATTTT
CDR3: CASSIGLAGVITDTQYF

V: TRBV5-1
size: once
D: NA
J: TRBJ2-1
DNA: TGCGCCAGCAGCTTTCAAGGGCGGGATGAGCAGTTCTTC
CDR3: CASSFQGRDEQFF

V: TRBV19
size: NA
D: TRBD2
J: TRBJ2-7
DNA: TGTGCCAGTAGGAAGTTAGCGGGTTCTTACGAGCAGTACTTC
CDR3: CASRKLAGSYEQYF

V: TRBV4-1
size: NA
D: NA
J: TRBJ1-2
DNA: TGCGCCAGCAGCCAAAGCGGAGGAATAGGCTACACCTTC
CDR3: CASSQSGGIGYTF

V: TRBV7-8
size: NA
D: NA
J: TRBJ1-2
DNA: TGTGCCAGCAGCCCCGGACTGGGGGGGTTGGATGGCTACACCTTC
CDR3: CASSPGLGGLDGYTF

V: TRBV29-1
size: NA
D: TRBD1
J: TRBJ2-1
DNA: TGCAGCGGACGCCCTGCAGGGGGCAATGAGCAGTTCTTC
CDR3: CSGRPAGGNEQFF

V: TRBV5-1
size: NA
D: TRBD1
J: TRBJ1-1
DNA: TGCGCCAGCAGCTTCGGACAGGGACTAACCATCACTGAAGCTTTCTTT
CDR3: CASSFGQGLTITEAFF

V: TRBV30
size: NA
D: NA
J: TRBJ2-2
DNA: TGTGCCTGGAGTGTAGGAGTCCGCAGCGGGGAGCTGTTTTTT
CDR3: CAWSVGVRSGELFF

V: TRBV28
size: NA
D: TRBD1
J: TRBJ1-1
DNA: TGTGCCAGCAGTGACAGGGGGAGAGGATCTGAAGCTTTCTTT
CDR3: CASSDRGRGSEAFF

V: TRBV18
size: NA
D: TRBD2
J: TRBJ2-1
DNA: TGTGCCAGCTCACCACCGTTGACTAGCGGTGAGCAGTTCTTC
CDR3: CASSPPLTSGEQFF

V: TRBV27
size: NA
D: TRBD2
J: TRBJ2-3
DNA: TGTGCCAGCAGTGCGGGACTAGCGGGTACAGATACGCAGTATTTT
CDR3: CASSAGLAGTDTQYF

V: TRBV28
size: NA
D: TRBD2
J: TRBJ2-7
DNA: TGTGCCAGCAGCCCCAGGGTATATCCAGAGGGGCGGGAGTGCACCTACGAGCAGTACTTC
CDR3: CASSPRVYPEGRECTYEQYF

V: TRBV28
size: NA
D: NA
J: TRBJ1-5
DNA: TGTGCCAGCAGTGGACTCGGACACTATAGCAATCAGCCCCAGCATTTT
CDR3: CASSGLGHYSNQPQHF

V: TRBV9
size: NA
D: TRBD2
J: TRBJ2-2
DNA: TGTGCCAGCAGCGCCACCCGGGGGGGGACTCTCAAGGCCGGGGAGCTGTTTTTT
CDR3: CASSATRGGTLKAGELFF

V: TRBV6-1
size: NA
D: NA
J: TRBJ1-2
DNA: TGTGCCAGCAGTGAAGCGGAAAGAACTAACTATGGCTACACCTTC
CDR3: CASSEAERTNYGYTF

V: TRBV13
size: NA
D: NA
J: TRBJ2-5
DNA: TGTGCCAGCAGCGTGGGGGGCGGGAGTAGGGGAGAGACCCAGTACTTC
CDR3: CASSVGGGSRGETQYF

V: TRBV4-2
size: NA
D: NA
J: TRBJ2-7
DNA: TGTGCCAGCAGCGGAGCGCGGACGGGCGGGGAGCAGTACTTC
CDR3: CASSGARTGGEQYF